The 26 T cell receptor beta chains in this list originate from one sample, sequenced in a study of T cell clonality in common variable immunodeficiency. Libraries were prepared by immunoSEQ multiplex PCR; TCRdb keeps only in-frame clonotypes and omits some of them. The sample has about 34,000 clones, none seen only once. The specimen sequenced was peripheral blood mononuclear cells. These receptors all stem from a person aged 18-70 years in good health.

This clone has a count of ten or more. Coverage ceases 3 residues before the CDR3 finishes, and the germline J gene fills in the end. V gene TRBV5-6 combines with J gene TRBJ1-1; TRBD1 aligns across 9 bases. Germline CDR1 and CDR2: SGHDT and YYEEEE. CDR3 length equals 12 residues. The CDR3 bases that were read are TGTGCCAGCAGCTTGGGGACAGGGGCA. Protein product: CASSLGTGA. The CDR3 reads in full as CASSLGTGAAFF.

This clone was counted ten times or more. The read ends 3 residues before the CDR3 terminus; that terminus is restored from the germline J gene. The rearrangement uses TRBV19 and TRBJ1-5, with D possibly TRBD1 on 5 matching bases. In germline, CDR1 is LNHDA, CDR2 SQIVND (reference sequence). The CDR3 consists of 14 residues. The ends were cut back, 7 bases at V and 4 bases at J, with 14 bases in the middle. CDR3 protein: CASTTIGVNQPQHF. The sequenced CDR3 bases are TGTGCCAGTACCACCATAGGGGTGAATCAGCCC. The full variable domain, completed using reference TRBV19 and TRBJ1-5, is DGGITQSPKYLFRKEGQNVTLSCEQNLNHDAMYWYRQDPGQGLRLIYYSQIVNDFQKGDIAEGYSVSREKKESFPLTVTSAQKNPTAFYLCASTTIGVNQPQHFGDGTRLSIL.

This clone was seen a few times. The read terminates 3 residues ahead of where the CDR3 ends, so the germline J gene completes it. This chain uses TRBV5-1 with TRBJ2-1, with 10 bases that match TRBD1. CDR1 is SGHRS and CDR2 is YFSETQ in the germline V gene. The CDR3 loop spans 13 amino acids. J was trimmed by 7 bases and V by 3 bases; bases with no gene match: 1. This CDR3 is CASSSDRGNEQFF. The CDR3 bases that were read are TGCGCCAGCAGCTCGGACAGGGGGAATGAG.

This clone came up many times. The read terminates 3 residues before the CDR3 end, so the remaining end is supplied by the germline J gene. The rearrangement uses TRBV28 and TRBJ1-4, with TRBD1 matching over 8 bases. V dropped 2 bases and J dropped 7; count of bases not matched to a gene: 3. CDR1 and CDR2 from the germline V gene are MDHEN and SYDVKM. This CDR3 is 14 amino acids long. This CDR3 is CASSLTGGREKLFF. Partial CDR3 DNA: TGTGCCAGCAGTTTAACAGGGGGTCGTGAAAAA.

This clone was observed at least ten times. This CDR3 is CASSQELAGGFSTDTQYF. CDR3 bases read: TGTGCCAGCAGCCAAGAATTAGCGGGAGGGTTTAGCACAGATACG. The J gene is TRBJ2-3, the V gene TRBV4-2; 11 nucleotides line up with TRBD2. The CDR3 extends 3 residues past the end of the read, so its final part is completed from the germline J gene. The V gene's germline CDR1 is LGHNA and CDR2 YNFKEQ. V lost 0 bases, J lost 0 bases, and 5 bases stayed unmatched. The CDR3 is 18 amino acids.

This clone came up many times. The observed sequence ends 3 residues before the CDR3 terminus, with the missing tail filled in from the germline J gene. This rearrangement joins TRBV9 to TRBJ2-1, with D perhaps matching TRBD2 (6 bases). Trimming removed 5 bases from V and 4 bases from J, with 10 bases in between. Germline CDR1 SGDLS, CDR2 YYNGEE. The CDR3 loop spans 13 amino acids. The DNA read from the CDR3 is TGTGCCAGCAGGCGGGGAACATACAATGAG. As protein: CASRRGTYNE. The entire CDR3 is CASRRGTYNEQFF.

About this clone: Mismatch with germline at one junction end may stem from a read error. Partial CDR3 DNA: TGCGCCAGCAGTGAAGGACAGGGGGCAGGTACG. This sequence encodes CASSEGQGAGT. The entire CDR3 protein reads CASSEGQGAGTQYF. This chain joins TRBV6-1 and TRBJ2-3, with TRBD1 matching over 11 bases. The read terminates 3 residues ahead of where the CDR3 ends, so the germline J gene completes it. The length of the CDR3 is 14 residues. CDR1 is MNHNS and CDR2 is SASEGT in the germline V gene.

This clone showed up many times. The CDR3 end is not reached by the read, which stops 3 residues before it; the germline J gene fills it in. The chain uses TRBV2 and TRBJ2-7; tentative D call: TRBD2 (6 bases). Germline CDR1 SNHLY, CDR2 FYNNEI. Trimming removed 3 bases at V and 6 bases at J, with 12 bases between. This CDR3 contains 13 residues. The sequenced part of the CDR3 DNA is TGTGCCAGCAGTGACGTCGGGGGTCCCGAG. This codes for CASSDVGGPE. The full CDR3 is CASSDVGGPEQYF.

This clone was observed many times. The read is 3 residues too short to cover the CDR3 end, so that end is filled in from the germline J gene. The rearrangement uses TRBV12-3 or TRBV12-4 and TRBJ1-1, with 7 bases lining up with TRBD1. The CDR3 contains 13 residues. V shed 6 bases, J shed 3 bases, and the junction held 4 bases outside the gene matches. Partial CDR3 DNA: TGTGCCAGCAGGTTACAGGGGTACACTGAA. It encodes CASRLQGYTE. The full CDR3 sequence reads CASRLQGYTEAFF.

This clone was seen many times. The sequenced fragment ends 3 residues before the CDR3 boundary, so the rest is inferred from the germline J gene. This sequence joins TRBV2 and TRBJ2-3, with D maybe TRBD1 (5 bases). Germline lookup yields CDR1 SNHLY and CDR2 FYNNEI. Trimming pared 8 bases from V and 0 bases from J, leaving 18 bases between. The CDR3 totals 16 residues. The CDR3 loop is CASQGQGSPSTDTQYF. Partial CDR3 DNA: TGTGCCAGCCAGGGTCAGGGTTCCCCTAGCACAGATACG. The full variable domain, its missing parts supplied by reference TRBV2 and TRBJ2-3, is EPEVTQTPSHQVTQMGQEVILRCVPISNHLYFYWYRQILGQKVEFLVSFYNNEISEKSEIFDDQFSVERPDGSNFTLKIRSTKLEDSAMYFCASQGQGSPSTDTQYFGPGTRLTVL.

This clone has ten or more counts. Sequencing ends 3 residues short of the CDR3 end; the germline J gene provides the rest. The chain carries TRBV3-1 (or the pseudogene TRBV3-2) and TRBJ1-3; D remains unclear. Trimming took off 3 bases at V and 0 bases at J, with 12 bases between the two ends. This CDR3 comprises 16 residues. Germline lookup yields CDR1 LGHDT and CDR2 YNNKEL (reference sequence). The CDR3 bases that were read are TGTGCCAGCAGCCAGTCCTCACCCAGCTCTGGAAACACC. The encoded protein is CASSQSSPSSGNT. The entire CDR3 reads CASSQSSPSSGNTIYF.

This clone showed up many times. The read finishes 3 residues shy of the CDR3 end, and the germline J gene is used to complete it. This chain connects TRBV7-8 to TRBJ2-3; TRBD2 aligns across 8 bases. CDR3 size: 16 residues. V gave up 2 bases and J gave up 1 base; unmatched junction bases: 5. Germline CDR1 SGHVS, CDR2 FQNEAQ. The CDR3 spells CASSLHQLAGTDTQYF. The CDR3 DNA, read in part, is TGTGCCAGCAGCTTACATCAACTAGCGGGCACAGATACG.

Many counts were recorded for this clone. The sequenced fragment ends 3 residues before the CDR3 boundary, so the rest is inferred from the germline J gene. The V gene is TRBV7-6, the J gene TRBJ1-1, with 9 bases aligning to TRBD1. V gave up 7 bases and J gave up 5 bases; unmatched junction bases: 14. The CDR3 length is 16 residues. The germline V gene encodes CDR1 SGHVS and CDR2 FNYEAQ. This CDR3 is CASIRPQTGGGTEAFF. Incomplete CDR3 DNA: TGTGCCAGCATTCGGCCACAGACAGGGGGGGGGACTGAA.

This clone was observed many times. This chain's CDR3 is CSASRAGVDNEQFF. The part of the CDR3 DNA that was read is TGCAGTGCTAGTCGGGCGGGAGTAGACAATGAG. The J gene is TRBJ2-1, the V gene TRBV20-1, with 7 bases matching TRBD2. The read is 3 residues too short to cover the CDR3 end, so that end is filled in from the germline J gene. The V segment lost 3 bases and the J segment 5 bases; nucleotides outside the gene matches: 7. The CDR3 is 14 amino acids. Germline lookup yields CDR1 DFQATT and CDR2 SNEGSKA (reference sequence).

This clone was recorded many times. Coverage ceases 3 residues before the CDR3 finishes, and the germline J gene fills in the end. V and J are TRBV19 and TRBJ1-6, with TRBD1 matching 7 bases. This CDR3 has 14 residues. The junction had 5 bases not matched to a gene; V was cut back by 3 bases and J by 9 bases. The germline V gene encodes CDR1 LNHDA and CDR2 SQIVND (reference sequence). Incomplete CDR3 DNA: TGTGCCAGTAGTATCGGGACAGATGGTTCACCC. This translates into CASSIGTDGSP. The CDR3 as a whole reads CASSIGTDGSPLHF.

This clone was observed many times. From the germline J gene comes the end of the CDR3, since the read stops 3 residues before it. The chain couples TRBV20-1 to TRBJ1-1; 8 positions match TRBD1. V was clipped by 6 bases and J by 1 base; unmatched bases: 7. The CDR3 consists of 14 residues. Germline CDR1 and CDR2: DFQATT and SNEGSKA (reference sequence). The DNA read from the CDR3 is TGCAGTGCCATCAGGGGGCCCCAGAACACTGAA. This sequence encodes CSAIRGPQNTE. From start to end, the CDR3 is CSAIRGPQNTEAFF.

This clone was seen repeatedly, ten times or more. The sequence runs out 3 residues before the end of the CDR3; the remainder is reconstructed from the germline J gene. This chain links TRBV12-3 or TRBV12-4 with TRBJ1-2, with D possibly TRBD1 on 6 matching bases. The CDR3 loop spans 15 amino acids. With 4 bases removed from V and 0 bases from J, the gap between germline ends came to 12 bases. CDR3 DNA, as far as it was read: TGTGCCAGCAGTTCCTTGTGGGGGCCTAACTATGGC. Translation: CASSSLWGPNYG. The complete CDR3 reads CASSSLWGPNYGYTF.

This clone came up many times. Coverage ceases 3 residues before the CDR3 finishes, and the germline J gene fills in the end. The chain carries TRBV7-8 and TRBJ2-5, with D perhaps matching TRBD1 (6 bases). This CDR3 spans 14 amino acids. Germline V gene sequence: CDR1 SGHVS, CDR2 FQNEAQ. V lost 6 bases and J 1 base, leaving 12 bases between the germline ends. The sequenced part of the CDR3 DNA is TGTGCCAGCAGTTATACAGGGATCCAAGAGACC. It yields the protein CASSYTGIQET. In full, the CDR3 is CASSYTGIQETQYF.

This clone appeared many times. With the read ending 3 residues before the CDR3 end, the germline J gene is used to fill in that end. V gene TRBV20-1 combines with J gene TRBJ2-3, with D perhaps matching TRBD2 (6 bases). Trimming removed 0 bases at V and 2 bases at J, with 18 bases between. The CDR3 loop spans 17 amino acids. Germline V gene sequence: CDR1 DFQATT, CDR2 SNEGSKA (reference sequence). The CDR3 here is CSARELAGGGVTDTQYF. The DNA read from the CDR3 is TGCAGTGCTAGAGAACTAGCCGGGGGAGGCGTCACAGATACG.

This clone has at least ten counts. This CDR3 is CASSAGLSSDTQYF. Partial CDR3 DNA: TGTGCCAGCAGCGCGGGACTGTCGTCGGATACG. The chain carries TRBV11-3 and TRBJ2-3, with a tentative D call TRBD2 (6 bases). The read ends 3 residues early relative to the CDR3; the germline J gene fills the gap. V was shortened by 5 bases and J by 6 bases, with 15 bases between the two germline ends. The length of the CDR3 is 14 residues. Germline V lookup: CDR1 SGHNT, CDR2 YENEEA.

This clone has ten or more counts. CDR3 residues: CSARQLNTEAFF. The sequenced part of the CDR3 DNA is TGCAGTGCTAGACAGTTGAACACTGAA. The V and J genes are TRBV20-1 and TRBJ1-1; D is ambiguous. Read sequence stops 3 residues before the CDR3 end, and the germline J gene provides the missing end. V gave up 2 bases and J gave up 0 bases, with 4 bases separating them. The germline gives CDR1 DFQATT, CDR2 SNEGSKA (reference sequence). The CDR3 totals 12 residues.

Ten or more counts support this clone. Read sequence stops 3 residues before the CDR3 end, and the germline J gene provides the missing end. The chain has TRBV18 and TRBJ2-1; 10 nucleotides align to TRBD2. Trimming at V came to 4 bases and at J to 7 bases, leaving 7 bases not matched to a gene. Germline values: CDR1 KGHSH, CDR2 LQKENI. The CDR3 spans 15 residues. The CDR3 reads CASSLGLATRNEQFF. The DNA read from the CDR3 is TGTGCCAGCTCACTGGGACTAGCGACGCGAAATGAG.

The table lists this clone with many counts. The read terminates 3 residues ahead of where the CDR3 ends, so the germline J gene completes it. The V gene is TRBV19, the J gene TRBJ1-3; weak D call: TRBD1 (5 bases). Germline assignment: CDR1 LNHDA and CDR2 SQIVND (reference sequence). This CDR3 is 13 amino acids long. Trimming removed 3 bases at V and 3 bases at J, with 6 bases between. The part of the CDR3 DNA that was read is TGTGCCAGTAGTATCCAGGGTGGAAACACC. Protein: CASSIQGGNT. The whole CDR3 protein is CASSIQGGNTIYF.

This clone was seen many times. Read data end 3 residues before the CDR3 end; the end is taken from the germline J gene. The rearrangement links TRBV18 to TRBJ2-7, with TRBD1 matching over 10 bases. The germline gives CDR1 KGHSH, CDR2 LQKENI. The ends lost 1 base at V and 5 bases at J; junction bases unmatched: 11. The CDR3 is 17 amino acids. The sequenced CDR3 bases are TGTGCCAGCTCACCACTCTACACCCCGGGACAGGGGAACGAG. Translation: CASSPLYTPGQGNE. The full CDR3 protein reads CASSPLYTPGQGNEQYF.

This clone was observed many times. The DNA ends 3 residues before the CDR3 does, and the rest of the CDR3 is filled in from the germline J gene. This chain links TRBV5-4 with TRBJ2-7; TRBD1 matches at 9 bases. Germline V gene sequence: CDR1 SGHNT, CDR2 YYREEE (reference sequence). The CDR3 consists of 14 residues. Unmatched junction bases numbered 6, after V lost 4 bases and J lost 4 bases. The CDR3 DNA, read in part, is TGTGCCAGCAGCCGGGGACAGGGAAATTACGAG. Amino acid sequence: CASSRGQGNYE. The CDR3 in its entirety is CASSRGQGNYEQYF.

This clone has at least ten counts. The read stops 3 residues short of the end of the CDR3; the missing end is completed from the germline J gene. The V and J genes are TRBV19 and TRBJ1-1; 8 positions agree with TRBD1. Germline CDR1 and CDR2: LNHDA and SQIVND (reference sequence). This CDR3 region has 14 residues. The ends lost 6 bases at V and 4 bases at J; junction bases unmatched: 7. CDR3 DNA (partial): TGTGCCAGTAGCCTGGACAGGGTGAGCACTGAA. The encoded protein is CASSLDRVSTE. From start to end, the CDR3 is CASSLDRVSTEAFF.